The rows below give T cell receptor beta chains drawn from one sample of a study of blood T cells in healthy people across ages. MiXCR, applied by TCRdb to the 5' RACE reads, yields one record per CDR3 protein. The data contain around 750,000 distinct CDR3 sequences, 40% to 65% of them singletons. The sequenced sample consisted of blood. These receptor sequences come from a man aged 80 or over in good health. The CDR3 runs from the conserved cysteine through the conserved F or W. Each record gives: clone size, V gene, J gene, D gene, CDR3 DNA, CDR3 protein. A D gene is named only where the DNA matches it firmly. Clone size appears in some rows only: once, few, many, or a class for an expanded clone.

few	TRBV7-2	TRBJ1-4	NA	TGTGCCAGCAGCTTAGGCAGGGGCAATGAAAAACTGTTTTTT	CASSLGRGNEKLFF
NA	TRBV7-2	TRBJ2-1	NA	TGTGCCAGCAGCGTAGGGGGATCAAGTCTTGAGCAGTTCTTC	CASSVGGSSLEQFF
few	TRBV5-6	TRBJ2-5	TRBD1	TGTGCCAGCAGCTTGCAAGGGACAGGGGGCCAAGAGACCCAGTACTTC	CASSLQGTGGQETQYF
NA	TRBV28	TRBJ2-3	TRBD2	TGTGCCAGCAGTCCGGGACTAGCGAACAGATACGCGTATTTT	CASSPGLANRYAYF
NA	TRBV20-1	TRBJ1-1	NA	TGCAGTGCTAGAGGGCTTGAGACCTGGATTGAAGCTTTCTTT	CSARGLETWIEAFF
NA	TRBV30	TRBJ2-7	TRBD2	TGTGCCAGTCTAGCGGGGGATTACTACGAGCAGTACTTC	CASLAGDYYEQYF
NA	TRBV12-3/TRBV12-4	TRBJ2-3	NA	TGTGCCAGCAGTCCCTCAGGCACGCAGTATTTT	CASSPSGTQYF
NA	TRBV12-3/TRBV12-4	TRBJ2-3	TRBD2	TGTGCCAGCGGTAGCGGGAGCTCAGATACGCAGTATTTT	CASGSGSSDTQYF
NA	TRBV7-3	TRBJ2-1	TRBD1	TGTGCCAGCAGCCCCCGCCCGGACAGGTGGAGCTCCTACAATGAGCAGTTCTTC	CASSPRPDRWSSYNEQFF
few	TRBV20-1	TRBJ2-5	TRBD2	TGCAGTGCTAGCGCGGGAGGCAAGGAGACCCAGTACTTC	CSASAGGKETQYF
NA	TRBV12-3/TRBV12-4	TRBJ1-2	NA	TGTGCCAGCAGATTAGCGCAGGGTTTCGGCTATGGCTACACCTTC	CASRLAQGFGYGYTF
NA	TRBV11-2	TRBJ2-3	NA	TGTGCCAGCAGCTTAGGACGCGATACGCAGTATTTT	CASSLGRDTQYF
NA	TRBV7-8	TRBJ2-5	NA	TGTGCCAGCAGCTTAGGAGGCAGGGGACAGACCCAGTACTTC	CASSLGGRGQTQYF
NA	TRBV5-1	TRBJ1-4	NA	TGCGCCAGCAGCCCGGGGGGCACACAGAGGGAAAAAGTGTTTTTT	CASSPGGTQREKVFF
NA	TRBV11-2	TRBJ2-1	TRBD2	TGTGCCAGCAGCTTTTCGGGACTAGCGGGAGTCTCGGGCAATGAGCAGTTCTTC	CASSFSGLAGVSGNEQFF
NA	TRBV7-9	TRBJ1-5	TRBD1	TGTGCCAGCAGCGTATCCGGGACAGGGGGAAATCAGCCCCAGCATTTT	CASSVSGTGGNQPQHF
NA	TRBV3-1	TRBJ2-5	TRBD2	TGTGCCAGCAGCCAGGGTAGACTAGCGGTGTACCAAGAGACCCAGTACTTC	CASSQGRLAVYQETQYF
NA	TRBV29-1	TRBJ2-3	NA	TGCAGCGCCCTGAGGCGAGGGATTGATACGCAGTATTTT	CSALRRGIDTQYF
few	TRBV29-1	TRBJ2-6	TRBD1	TGCAGCGCCTCAGGGGGTTTCAACTCTGGGGCCAACGTCCTGACTTTC	CSASGGFNSGANVLTF
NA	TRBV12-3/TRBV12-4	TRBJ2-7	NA	TGTGCCAGCAGTCTTCCGGGTCTGGGGAGGATTCAGTACTTC	CASSLPGLGRIQYF
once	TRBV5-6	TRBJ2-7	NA	TGTGCCAGCAGCTTGGCGGGGGCCCCATTAGGCGAGCAGTACTTC	CASSLAGAPLGEQYF
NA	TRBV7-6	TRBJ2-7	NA	TGTGCCAGCGCAATTACTATTGGGACCTACGAGCAGTACTTC	CASAITIGTYEQYF
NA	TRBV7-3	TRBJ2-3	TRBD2	TGTGCCAGCGGGTTAGCGACTAGCGAATCCGATACGCAGTATTTT	CASGLATSESDTQYF
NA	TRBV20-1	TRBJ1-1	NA	TGCAGTGCTCCACAGGGAAGGAGGACTGAAGCTTTCTTT	CSAPQGRRTEAFF
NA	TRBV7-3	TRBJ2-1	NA	TGTGCCAGCAGCTTAACTAGCGGACCCTTCGATGAGCAGTTCTTC	CASSLTSGPFDEQFF
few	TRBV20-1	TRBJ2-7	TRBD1	TGCAGTGCCGTCCCCGGGACAGGGGGTCGTCCCTACGAGCAGTACTTC	CSAVPGTGGRPYEQYF
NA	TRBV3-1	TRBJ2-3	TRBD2	TGTGCCAGCAGCCAAAGACTAGCGGGAGTCGGGAGATACGCGTATTTT	CASSQRLAGVGRYAYF
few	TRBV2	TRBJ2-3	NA	TGTGCCAGCAGTGAAGGTTTAGCCCCTCGGGGCAGATACGCGTATTTT	CASSEGLAPRGRYAYF
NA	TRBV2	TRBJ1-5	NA	TGTGCCAGCAGTGGCACCGTAGGGGATAGCAATCAGCCCCAGCATTTT	CASSGTVGDSNQPQHF
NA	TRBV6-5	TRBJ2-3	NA	TGTGCCAGCAGTTACTGGTTCAGAGGCACAGATACGCAGTATTTT	CASSYWFRGTDTQYF
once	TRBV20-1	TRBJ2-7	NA	TGCAGTGCTAGTTTGGGATTCTCCTCCTACGAGCAGTACTTC	CSASLGFSSYEQYF
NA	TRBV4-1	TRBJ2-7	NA	TGCGCCAGCAGCCACCCAGGTATCCTTTCGGCCTACGAGCAGTACTTC	CASSHPGILSAYEQYF
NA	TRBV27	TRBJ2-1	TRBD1	TGTGCCAGCAGTTTCTCGGACAGGGCGTGGGAGCAGTTCTTC	CASSFSDRAWEQFF
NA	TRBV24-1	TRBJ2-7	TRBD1	TGTGCCACCAGTGAGGGAGGACAGGGGGCGCGTTCCTACGAGCAGTACTTC	CATSEGGQGARSYEQYF
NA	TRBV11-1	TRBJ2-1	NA	TGTGCCAGCAGCTCAAAGCCCGGGACGGTGGGAAATGAGCAGTTCTTC	CASSSKPGTVGNEQFF
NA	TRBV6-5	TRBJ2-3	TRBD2	TGTGCCAGCAGTTCACTAGCGGGCCTCCGGGATACGCAGTATTTT	CASSSLAGLRDTQYF
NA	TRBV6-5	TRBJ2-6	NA	TGTGCCAGCAGAGAAGGAGCCTCTGGGGCCAACGTCCTGACTTTC	CASREGASGANVLTF
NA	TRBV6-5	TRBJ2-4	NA	TGTGCCAGCGGACCCGACCTAGCCAAAAACATTCAGTACTTC	CASGPDLAKNIQYF
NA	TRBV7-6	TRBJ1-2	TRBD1	TGTGCCAGCAGCCCCACGGACAGGAACTATGGCTACACCTTC	CASSPTDRNYGYTF
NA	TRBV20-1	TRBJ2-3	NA	TGCAGTGCTAGAAAGCTAGATACGCAGTATTTT	CSARKLDTQYF
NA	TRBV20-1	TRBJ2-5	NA	TGCAGTGCTAGAGTGGCAGGTCCAGAGACCCAGTACTTC	CSARVAGPETQYF
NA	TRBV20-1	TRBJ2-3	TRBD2	TGCAGTGGCCGGACTAGCGGGAGGGGATACGCGTATTTT	CSGRTSGRGYAYF
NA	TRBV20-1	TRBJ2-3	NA	TGCAGTGCTAGAGCCCGTGGGAGTGCAGATACGCAGTATTTT	CSARARGSADTQYF
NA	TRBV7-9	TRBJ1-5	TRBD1	TGTGCCAGCAGCCTGGACAGGGATTTGAATCAGCCCCAGCATTTT	CASSLDRDLNQPQHF
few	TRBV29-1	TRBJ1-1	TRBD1	TGCAGCGTCGCTGTGGGGACAGGCAACACTGAAGCTTTCTTT	CSVAVGTGNTEAFF